Below are 21 T cell receptor beta chains sequenced from a single sample in a study of blood T cell repertoires in COVID-19 (dated by TCRdb to 2018 to 2020). Library creation used the immunoSEQ multiplex PCR assay. TCRdb re-hosts the immuneACCESS table, in-frame sequences only. Its copies lack some clones; in the studies checked, an unresolved V gene accounts for under half of them, and the cause for the rest is not known. The table for this sample lists about 75,000 clones; around 83% of them were counted only once. Of the sample, approximately 20% is held by the ten largest clones. The material sequenced was peripheral blood. These receptors all stem from a woman between 45 and 60 years old with acute or convalescent COVID-19.

The DNA for the CDR3 is TGTGCCAGCAGCTTAGACGCCGGGGGAATGGGATCACCCCTCCACTTT. Amino acids: CASSLDAGGMGSPLHF. V usage is TRBV7-2 and J usage is TRBJ1-6; D is possibly TRBD1 (5 bases). V lost 1 base and J lost 10, with 17 bases in between. The germline V gene encodes CDR1 SGHTA and CDR2 FQGNSA. The CDR3 consists of 16 residues.

This clone was recorded a few times. This chain links TRBV27 with TRBJ2-5; D might be TRBD1 (5 bases). CDR1 MNHEY and CDR2 SMNVEV come from the germline V gene (reference sequence). With 3 bases removed from V and 7 bases from J, the gap between germline ends came to 6 bases. CDR3 size: 11 residues. CDR3 in amino acids: CASSFGATQYF. Written as DNA, the CDR3 is TGTGCCAGCAGTTTTGGGGCGACCCAGTACTTC.

The chain couples TRBV5-6 to TRBJ2-4, with D possibly being TRBD2 (5 bases). The germline CDR1 and CDR2 sequences are SGHDT and YYEEEE. This CDR3 has 15 amino acids. Trimming removed 6 bases from V and 0 bases from J, with 13 bases in between. The CDR3 spells CASKTRALAKNIQYF. The CDR3 DNA sequence: TGTGCCAGCAAGACGAGGGCCCTAGCCAAAAACATTCAGTACTTC.

The genes are TRBV6-2 or TRBV6-3 and TRBJ2-1; 9 bases fit TRBD1. V dropped 5 bases and J dropped 10; count of bases not matched to a gene: 15. Germline values: CDR1 MNHEY, CDR2 SVGEGT. The length of the CDR3 is 16 residues. CDR3: CASSQPTGGPLGEQFF. Here the CDR3 DNA reads TGTGCCAGCAGTCAACCTACAGGGGGCCCCCTTGGGGAGCAGTTCTTC.

This clone has a handful of counts. The rearrangement uses TRBV6-2 or TRBV6-3 and TRBJ2-1, with 7 bases that match TRBD2. This CDR3 is 12 amino acids long. The J segment lost 10 bases and the V segment lost 2 bases, leaving 2 bases of the junction unmatched. Germline V gene data show CDR1 as MNHEY and CDR2 as SVGEGT. The CDR3 is CASSYMGGEQFF. The CDR3 bases are TGTGCCAGCAGTTACATGGGGGGGGAGCAGTTCTTC.

The chain joins TRBV5-1 to TRBJ2-7; 10 bases agree with TRBD2. The CDR3 loop spans 16 amino acids. In germline, CDR1 is SGHRS, CDR2 YFSETQ. The V segment lost 0 bases and the J segment 9 bases; nucleotides outside the gene matches: 12. The CDR3 DNA follows: TGCGCCAGCAGCTTGGTAGGTAGCGGGGGGCCGGACGGGCAGTACTTC. Translated: CASSLVGSGGPDGQYF.

V is TRBV15 and J is TRBJ2-3, with D perhaps matching TRBD1 (5 bases). The germline CDR1 and CDR2 sequences are LNHNV and YYDKDF (reference sequence). With 4 bases removed from V and 6 bases from J, the gap between germline ends came to 11 bases. This CDR3 spans 13 amino acids. CDR3 DNA sequence: TGTGCCACCAGCATACCTCACAGGGATACGCAGTATTTT. Translating it yields CATSIPHRDTQYF.

This sequence joins TRBV7-9 and TRBJ2-3; D uncertain. V lost 7 bases and J 4 bases, leaving 6 bases between the germline ends. The CDR3 runs to 11 residues. From germline, CDR1 is SEHNR and CDR2 FQNEAQ (reference sequence). DNA for the CDR3: TGTGCCAGCACCTCTTCAGATACGCAGTATTTT. As protein: CASTSSDTQYF.

V usage is TRBV2 and J usage is TRBJ1-6; D unclear. CDR3 length: 13 amino acids. Germline assignment: CDR1 SNHLY and CDR2 FYNNEI. The V and J ends lost 4 bases and 10 bases respectively, with 11 bases between them. The CDR3: CASSAGPGSPLHF. CDR3 bases: TGTGCCAGCAGTGCAGGTCCGGGGTCACCCCTCCACTTT.

The chain carries TRBV18 and TRBJ1-2, with D possibly matching TRBD1 (5 bases). V dropped 5 bases and J dropped 7 bases, with 17 bases sitting between them. The CDR3 loop spans 14 amino acids. The germline V gene has CDR1 KGHSH and CDR2 LQKENI. The CDR3 coding sequence is TGTGCCAGCTCATCTCAGGGTTGGGGAGGTGGCTACACCTTC. Residues: CASSSQGWGGGYTF.

The V and J genes are TRBV27 and TRBJ2-3; no firm D call. With 0 bases removed from V and 6 bases from J, the gap between germline ends came to 16 bases. From germline, CDR1 is MNHEY and CDR2 SMNVEV (reference sequence). This CDR3 is 16 amino acids long. This CDR3 is CASSLSLNAGWDTQYF. The DNA for the CDR3 is TGTGCCAGCAGTTTATCCCTAAACGCCGGTTGGGATACGCAGTATTTT.

The rearrangement links TRBV7-8 to TRBJ1-5; maybe TRBD1 (5 bases). Germline CDR1 and CDR2: SGHVS and FQNEAQ. V was pared by 5 bases and J by 3 bases, with 11 bases between. This CDR3 contains 14 residues. The DNA of the CDR3 is TGTGCCAGCAGCCGGGACTTGTTCAATCAGCCCCAGCATTTT. This gives the protein CASSRDLFNQPQHF.

On this clone itself: The sample contains more than one DNA sequence encoding this CDR3. The chain couples TRBV5-1 to TRBJ1-2, with TRBD1 as a possible D gene (5 bases). The CDR3 has 14 amino acids. Germline assignment: CDR1 SGHRS and CDR2 YFSETQ. Trimming pared 0 bases from V and 8 bases from J, leaving 14 bases between. The CDR3 nucleotides are TGCGCCAGCAGCTTGGGCCAGGGTCTTGGGGGCTACACCTTC. Protein: CASSLGQGLGGYTF. Using reference TRBV5-1 and TRBJ1-2 for the parts outside the CDR3, the full variable domain is KAGVTQTPRYLIKTRGQQVTLSCSPISGHRSVSWYQQTPGQGLQFLFEYFSETQRNKGNFPGRFSGRQFSNSRSEMNVSTLELGDSALYLCASSLGQGLGGYTFGSGTRLTVV.

V gene TRBV3-1 (or the pseudogene TRBV3-2) combines with J gene TRBJ2-1; D gene ambiguous. The CDR3 loop spans 13 amino acids. Germline V lookup: CDR1 LGHDT, CDR2 YNNKEL (reference sequence). Trimming removed 2 bases at V and 5 bases at J, with 7 bases between. The CDR3 is CASSQQNDNEQFF. For the CDR3, the DNA is TGTGCCAGCAGCCAACAGAACGACAATGAGCAGTTCTTC.

The rearrangement links TRBV6-2 or TRBV6-3 to TRBJ2-7, with D perhaps TRBD1 (5 bases). CDR3 length: 14 amino acids. Germline CDR1 reads MNHEY; CDR2 reads SVGEGT. Trimming took 6 bases from V and 3 from J, leaving 15 bases between them. The CDR3 loop is CASRPWGLDYEQYF. The CDR3 nucleotides are TGTGCCAGCAGACCTTGGGGCCTAGACTACGAGCAGTACTTC.

The chain carries TRBV5-6 and TRBJ2-1; TRBD2 might be the D (6 bases). This CDR3 has 13 residues. V dropped 3 bases and J dropped 4 bases, with 8 bases sitting between them. Germline CDR1 and CDR2: SGHDT and YYEEEE. The CDR3 bases are TGTGCCAGCAGCTCGGACTATTACAATGAGCAGTTCTTC. Translated, it gives CASSSDYYNEQFF.

The V and J genes are TRBV7-8 and TRBJ1-2; D is perhaps TRBD1 (6 bases). There are 14 residues in the CDR3. Germline V gene data show CDR1 as SGHVS and CDR2 as FQNEAQ. V gave up 5 bases and J gave up 4 bases, with 14 bases separating them. The CDR3 here is CASSLGQSTYGYTF. The CDR3 nucleotides read TGTGCCAGCAGCCTCGGACAGTCCACCTATGGCTACACCTTC.

This clone was detected once. V and J are TRBV19 and TRBJ2-5, with a weak D call TRBD2 (6 bases). Germline assignment: CDR1 LNHDA and CDR2 SQIVND (reference sequence). Trimming cost V 1 base and J 1 base, with 10 bases left between them. The CDR3 has 15 residues. The CDR3 DNA reads TGTGCCAGTAGTATAGGAAGCGGGCTCCAAGAGACCCAGTACTTC. This codes for CASSIGSGLQETQYF.

This clone ranks as medium-sized. The V call is TRBV24-1, the J call TRBJ2-3, with TRBD2 matching 7 bases. Germline V CDR1 and CDR2: KGHDR, SFDVKD. The V and J ends lost 0 bases and 3 bases, in that order; junction bases with no gene match: 2. The CDR3 has 15 amino acids. CDR3 bases: TGTGCCACCAGTGATTTGCAGCGGGATACAGATACGCAGTATTTT. Translation: CATSDLQRDTDTQYF.

The V and J genes are TRBV5-1 and TRBJ1-2; TRBD1 aligns across 7 bases. The germline V gene has CDR1 SGHRS and CDR2 YFSETQ. The length of the CDR3 is 15 residues. Trimming at V came to 0 bases and at J to 4 bases, leaving 6 bases not matched to a gene. The DNA of the CDR3 is TGCGCCAGCAGCTTGGCTAAGGGGGCCCCCTATGGCTACACCTTC. This sequence encodes CASSLAKGAPYGYTF.

The chain has TRBV7-3 and TRBJ2-2; TRBD2 aligns across 13 bases. The CDR3 consists of 16 residues. The V segment lost 5 bases and the J segment 5 bases; nucleotides outside the gene matches: 5. Germline-derived CDR1 and CDR2 are SGHTA and FQGTGA. CDR3 nucleotides: TGTGCCAGCAGCCCCGGACTAGCGGGGGTAACCGGGGAGCTGTTTTTT. Its translation is CASSPGLAGVTGELFF.